This T cell receptor (beta chain) was sequenced for a study of regulatory T cells in long-lasting Graves disease. General study points: Between persistent patients, roughly 2,600 public clonotypes were shared, exceeding the 900 to 1,000 shared between new patients.

In building TCR beta libraries, iRepertoire HTBI primers were used together with Arm-PCR of CDR3 regions. TCRdb recomputed calls from the multiplex PCR reads with MiXCR, one row per CDR3 protein. The data contain some 370,000 distinct CDR3 sequences, less than 30% of them singletons. Concerning this clonotype itself: What it recognizes is unknown.

The time point denotes: persistent/refractory GD, antithyroid drugs over 5 years with positive TRAb. PBMC-extracted RNA yielded the TCR library. Patients with Graves' disease were diagnosed by American Thyroid Association guidelines. The authors drew patients from an endocrinology department in Xi'an, China. The origin of this receptor is a middle-aged woman with Graves disease. Sequenced here: peripheral blood mononuclear cells (PBMCs), sampled when the disease was refractory, from a patient treated with antithyroid drugs.

The CDR3 spells CASSWGPLVETQYF. The CDR3 DNA reads as TGTGCCAGCAGCTGGGGACCACTCGTCGAGACCCAGTACTTC. The gene calls are TRBV6-2 or TRBV6-3 and TRBJ2-5; the D call may be TRBD1 or TRBD2 (5 bases each). The CDR3 runs 14 residues. The V gene's germline CDR1 is MNHEY and CDR2 SVGEGT. The germline V and J ends were trimmed by 6 bases and 5 bases, with 16 bases remaining between them.